A selection of T cell receptor beta chains follows, all from one sample in a study of cytomegalovirus exposure and HLA in healthy donors. Sequencing used immunoSEQ multiplex PCR; TCRdb keeps in-frame clones, though not all of them. The table for this sample gives about 150,000 clones. The sequenced sample consisted of PBMCs. Receptors originate from a woman aged 50 to 60 in good health and CMV-seronegative. Both conserved end residues are part of each CDR3. A D gene is named only where the DNA matches it firmly.

d_call: TRBD1; v_call: TRBV19; j_call: TRBJ2-7; cdr3_aa: CASSAGGPYEQYF; cdr3_nt: TGTGCCAGTAGTGCAGGGGGCCCCTACGAGCAGTACTTC
d_call: -; v_call: TRBV29-1; j_call: TRBJ2-1; cdr3_aa: CSVASRGLRDNEQFF; cdr3_nt: TGCAGCGTTGCCAGCCGGGGACTCAGAGACAATGAGCAGTTCTTC
d_call: TRBD1; v_call: TRBV30; j_call: TRBJ2-2; cdr3_aa: CAGDRVNTGELFF; cdr3_nt: TGTGCCGGAGACAGGGTCAACACCGGGGAGCTGTTTTTT
d_call: TRBD2; v_call: TRBV6-4; j_call: TRBJ2-1; cdr3_aa: CASSERTSGSNEQFF; cdr3_nt: TGTGCCAGCAGTGAGCGGACTAGCGGGAGCAATGAGCAGTTCTTC
d_call: -; v_call: TRBV2; j_call: TRBJ1-6; cdr3_aa: CASKGGVSSYNSPLHF; cdr3_nt: TGTGCCAGCAAGGGGGGGGTTAGCTCCTATAATTCACCCCTCCACTTT
d_call: -; v_call: TRBV19; j_call: TRBJ1-2; cdr3_aa: CASSILTGNYGYTF; cdr3_nt: TGTGCCAGTAGTATTCTGACAGGCAACTATGGCTACACCTTC
d_call: -; v_call: TRBV27; j_call: TRBJ2-2; cdr3_aa: CASSLRREPNTGELFF; cdr3_nt: TGTGCCAGCAGTTTACGCAGGGAACCCAACACCGGGGAGCTGTTTTTT
d_call: -; v_call: TRBV12-5; j_call: TRBJ1-1; cdr3_aa: CASGLDKNTEAFF; cdr3_nt: TGTGCTAGTGGTTTGGACAAGAACACTGAAGCTTTCTTT
d_call: -; v_call: TRBV28; j_call: TRBJ1-6; cdr3_aa: CASSTSKSDRYNSPLHF; cdr3_nt: TGTGCCAGCAGCACCTCCAAAAGCGACAGGTATAATTCACCCCTCCACTTT
d_call: TRBD1; v_call: TRBV6-5; j_call: TRBJ2-7; cdr3_aa: CASRGTASYEQYF; cdr3_nt: TGTGCCAGCCGAGGGACAGCATCCTACGAGCAGTACTTC
d_call: TRBD2; v_call: TRBV5-4; j_call: TRBJ2-1; cdr3_aa: CASSLRGGKIEQFF; cdr3_nt: TGTGCCAGCAGCTTGCGGGGGGGCAAGATTGAGCAGTTCTTC
d_call: -; v_call: TRBV5-1; j_call: TRBJ2-3; cdr3_aa: CASSSQDSMDTQYF; cdr3_nt: TGCGCCAGCAGCTCACAGGATAGTATGGATACGCAGTATTTT
d_call: TRBD1; v_call: TRBV9; j_call: TRBJ2-7; cdr3_aa: CASSPRTGLSYEQYF; cdr3_nt: TGTGCCAGCAGCCCTCGGACAGGTCTCTCCTACGAGCAGTACTTC
d_call: TRBD2; v_call: TRBV5-1; j_call: TRBJ2-5; cdr3_aa: CASSLGASGGADETQYF; cdr3_nt: TGCGCCAGCAGCTTGGGGGCCAGCGGGGGGGCCGACGAGACCCAGTACTTC
d_call: -; v_call: TRBV9; j_call: TRBJ1-1; cdr3_aa: CASSGRTGITEAFF; cdr3_nt: TGTGCCAGCAGCGGTCGGACGGGGATCACTGAAGCTTTCTTT
d_call: -; v_call: TRBV4-1; j_call: TRBJ2-2; cdr3_aa: CASSSPRGQNTGELFF; cdr3_nt: TGCGCCAGCAGCTCGCCGAGAGGCCAGAACACCGGGGAGCTGTTTTTT
d_call: TRBD1; v_call: TRBV2; j_call: TRBJ1-4; cdr3_aa: CASSDFRQGNEKLFF; cdr3_nt: TGTGCCAGCAGTGATTTCCGACAGGGAAATGAAAAACTGTTTTTT
d_call: TRBD1; v_call: TRBV12-5; j_call: TRBJ2-2; cdr3_aa: CASGLPRQGIGELFF; cdr3_nt: TGCGCTAGTGGTTTGCCCCGACAGGGAATCGGGGAGCTGTTTTTT
d_call: TRBD2; v_call: TRBV5-5; j_call: TRBJ2-7; cdr3_aa: CASSFVGTSAYEQYF; cdr3_nt: TGTGCCAGCAGCTTTGTCGGGACTAGCGCCTACGAGCAGTACTTC
d_call: -; v_call: TRBV5-1; j_call: TRBJ2-5; cdr3_aa: CASSLDRGYQETQYF; cdr3_nt: TGCGCCAGCAGCTTGGATCGCGGTTACCAAGAGACCCAGTACTTC
d_call: -; v_call: TRBV7-6; j_call: TRBJ1-1; cdr3_aa: CASSDPRVKKGNTEAFF; cdr3_nt: TGTGCCAGCAGCGACCCCAGGGTGAAAAAGGGGAACACTGAAGCTTTCTTT
d_call: -; v_call: TRBV6-6; j_call: TRBJ1-1; cdr3_aa: CASSLEGSDTEAFF; cdr3_nt: TGTGCCAGCAGTTTGGAGGGATCGGACACTGAAGCTTTCTTT
d_call: TRBD1; v_call: TRBV7-8; j_call: TRBJ2-7; cdr3_aa: CASSLRSPGQGGSNEQYF; cdr3_nt: TGTGCCAGCAGCTTAAGGTCTCCGGGACAGGGAGGATCAAACGAGCAGTACTTC
d_call: -; v_call: TRBV4-2; j_call: TRBJ1-5; cdr3_aa: CASSLNSGEGVQPQHF; cdr3_nt: TGTGCCAGCAGCCTAAATTCAGGGGAGGGTGTTCAGCCCCAGCATTTT
d_call: -; v_call: TRBV11-2; j_call: TRBJ1-4; cdr3_aa: CASSLTTRPGEKLFF; cdr3_nt: TGTGCCAGCAGCCTAACGACCCGCCCCGGGGAAAAACTGTTTTTT
d_call: -; v_call: TRBV7-6; j_call: TRBJ2-1; cdr3_aa: CASSTTGGRRGEQFF; cdr3_nt: TGTGCCAGCAGCACGACCGGGGGGCGGCGGGGTGAGCAGTTCTTC
d_call: TRBD2; v_call: TRBV6-5; j_call: TRBJ2-7; cdr3_aa: CASSLGGGRVEQYF; cdr3_nt: TGTGCCAGCAGTTTGGGCGGGGGGCGAGTCGAGCAGTACTTC
d_call: -; v_call: TRBV7-6; j_call: TRBJ1-1; cdr3_aa: CASRLNRDNTEAFF; cdr3_nt: TGTGCCAGCAGGCTGAACAGGGACAACACTGAAGCTTTCTTT
d_call: TRBD1; v_call: TRBV30; j_call: TRBJ2-7; cdr3_aa: CAWGTGALPYEQYF; cdr3_nt: TGTGCCTGGGGGACAGGGGCTCTCCCCTACGAGCAGTACTTC
d_call: -; v_call: TRBV28; j_call: TRBJ1-2; cdr3_aa: CAIQAADGYTF; cdr3_nt: TGTGCCATACAGGCGGCAGATGGCTACACCTTC
d_call: TRBD1; v_call: TRBV7-9; j_call: TRBJ1-2; cdr3_aa: CASSIDRGHNGYTF; cdr3_nt: TGTGCCAGCAGTATTGACAGGGGGCATAATGGCTACACCTTC
d_call: TRBD2; v_call: TRBV7-8; j_call: TRBJ2-2; cdr3_aa: CASSLASGGNTGELFF; cdr3_nt: TGTGCCAGCAGCTTAGCTAGCGGGGGTAACACCGGGGAGCTGTTTTTT
d_call: TRBD2; v_call: TRBV5-1; j_call: TRBJ2-3; cdr3_aa: CASRRDGAGYLQYF; cdr3_nt: TGCGCCAGCCGTCGCGATGGAGCGGGATACTTACAGTATTTT
d_call: TRBD1; v_call: TRBV27; j_call: TRBJ2-2; cdr3_aa: CASSLQGQGAGELFF; cdr3_nt: TGTGCCAGCAGTTTACAGGGACAGGGGGCCGGGGAGCTGTTTTTT
d_call: TRBD1; v_call: TRBV5-6; j_call: TRBJ1-5; cdr3_aa: CAGGLGQGAQPQHF; cdr3_nt: TGTGCCGGGGGCCTGGGACAGGGGGCTCAGCCCCAGCATTTT
d_call: -; v_call: TRBV5-6; j_call: TRBJ1-2; cdr3_aa: CASSLAPRHGYTF; cdr3_nt: TGTGCCAGCAGCTTGGCCCCGAGGCATGGCTACACCTTC
d_call: -; v_call: TRBV5-1; j_call: TRBJ2-2; cdr3_aa: CASSPGGTTSTGELFF; cdr3_nt: TGCGCCAGCAGCCCCGGGGGAACCACGAGCACCGGGGAGCTGTTTTTT
d_call: -; v_call: TRBV7-2; j_call: TRBJ2-7; cdr3_aa: CASSFPGQSSYEQYF; cdr3_nt: TGTGCCAGCAGCTTTCCAGGTCAGAGCTCCTACGAGCAGTACTTC
d_call: TRBD1; v_call: TRBV19; j_call: TRBJ2-2; cdr3_aa: CASIAGTGTTGELFF; cdr3_nt: TGTGCCAGTATTGCCGGGACAGGGACCACCGGGGAGCTGTTTTTT
d_call: TRBD1; v_call: TRBV29-1; j_call: TRBJ1-1; cdr3_aa: CSVRAGGPEEAFF; cdr3_nt: TGCAGCGTTAGAGCAGGGGGCCCTGAGGAAGCTTTCTTT
d_call: TRBD1; v_call: TRBV28; j_call: TRBJ1-5; cdr3_aa: CASSPRAGGQPQHF; cdr3_nt: TGTGCCAGCAGTCCGCGGGCAGGGGGTCAGCCCCAGCATTTT
d_call: -; v_call: TRBV6-6; j_call: TRBJ1-2; cdr3_aa: CASSYEQYGYTF; cdr3_nt: TGTGCCAGCAGTTACGAACAGTATGGCTACACCTTC
d_call: -; v_call: TRBV4-1; j_call: TRBJ1-1; cdr3_aa: CASSYRSTEAFF; cdr3_nt: TGCGCCAGCAGCTACAGATCCACTGAAGCTTTCTTT
d_call: -; v_call: TRBV7-2; j_call: TRBJ2-1; cdr3_aa: CASTPSGLYNEQFF; cdr3_nt: TGTGCCAGCACCCCTTCGGGATTATACAATGAGCAGTTCTTC
d_call: -; v_call: TRBV5-4; j_call: TRBJ1-2; cdr3_aa: CASSLADGYTF; cdr3_nt: TGTGCCAGCAGCTTGGCGGATGGCTACACCTTC
d_call: -; v_call: TRBV5-1; j_call: TRBJ1-1; cdr3_aa: CASSLQGPGTEAFF; cdr3_nt: TGCGCCAGCAGCTTGCAGGGTCCGGGCACTGAAGCTTTCTTT
d_call: -; v_call: TRBV30; j_call: TRBJ1-5; cdr3_aa: CAWNPQSNQPQHF; cdr3_nt: TGTGCCTGGAACCCACAGAGCAATCAGCCCCAGCATTTT
d_call: -; v_call: TRBV11-3; j_call: TRBJ2-7; cdr3_aa: CASSPGGRAEQYF; cdr3_nt: TGTGCCAGCAGCCCCGGGGGAAGGGCCGAGCAGTACTTC
d_call: -; v_call: TRBV5-6; j_call: TRBJ2-7; cdr3_aa: CASSLPGFYEQYF; cdr3_nt: TGTGCCAGCAGCTTGCCGGGGTTCTACGAGCAGTACTTC
d_call: -; v_call: TRBV4-2; j_call: TRBJ1-5; cdr3_aa: CASSQNRTARALPSNQPQHF; cdr3_nt: TGTGCCAGCAGCCAAAATAGGACAGCTAGAGCCCTGCCTAGCAATCAGCCCCAGCATTTT
d_call: -; v_call: TRBV27; j_call: TRBJ2-5; cdr3_aa: CASSLLAQETQYF; cdr3_nt: TGTGCCAGCAGTCTACTAGCCCAAGAGACCCAGTACTTC
d_call: -; v_call: TRBV4-1; j_call: TRBJ1-5; cdr3_aa: CASSQEQGRGNQPQHF; cdr3_nt: TGCGCCAGCAGCCAAGAACAGGGAAGGGGCAATCAGCCCCAGCATTTT
d_call: -; v_call: TRBV20-1; j_call: TRBJ2-5; cdr3_aa: CSAVRRETQYF; cdr3_nt: TGCAGTGCGGTGCGCCGGGAGACCCAGTACTTC
d_call: -; v_call: TRBV19; j_call: TRBJ1-2; cdr3_aa: CASSIGGLVLYGYTF; cdr3_nt: TGTGCCAGTAGTATCGGGGGGTTGGTTCTCTATGGCTACACCTTC
d_call: -; v_call: TRBV5-6; j_call: TRBJ2-1; cdr3_aa: CASSFVSVNEQFF; cdr3_nt: TGTGCCAGCAGCTTCGTTTCTGTCAATGAGCAGTTCTTC
d_call: TRBD1; v_call: TRBV11-2; j_call: TRBJ2-3; cdr3_aa: CASSHKGQGVDTQYF; cdr3_nt: TGTGCCAGCAGTCACAAAGGACAGGGGGTGGATACGCAGTATTTT